A single TCR beta chain is shown here with its context. The J segment lost 0 bases and the V segment lost 6 bases, leaving 9 bases of the junction unmatched. CDR3 size: 16 residues. CDR1 is SNHLY and CDR2 is FYNNEI in the germline V gene. The sample comes from a study of T cell changes during pregnancy in multiple sclerosis. Repertoires were generated with immunoSEQ multiplex PCR, while TCRdb's copy carries only in-frame clones and drops some. The repertoire has about 51,000 clones, approximately 92% of them found once; the top ten carry around 0.61%. Source: CD4+ T cells from peripheral blood mononuclear cells, taken in the third trimester of pregnancy. The chain links TRBV2 to TRBJ1-2; 8 nucleotides line up with TRBD1. This TCR was sampled from a female donor with multiple sclerosis, enrolled in a pregnancy study. CDR3: CASRYGQGPANYGYTF. CDR3 bases: TGTGCCAGCAGATATGGACAGGGCCCAGCTAACTATGGCTACACCTTC.